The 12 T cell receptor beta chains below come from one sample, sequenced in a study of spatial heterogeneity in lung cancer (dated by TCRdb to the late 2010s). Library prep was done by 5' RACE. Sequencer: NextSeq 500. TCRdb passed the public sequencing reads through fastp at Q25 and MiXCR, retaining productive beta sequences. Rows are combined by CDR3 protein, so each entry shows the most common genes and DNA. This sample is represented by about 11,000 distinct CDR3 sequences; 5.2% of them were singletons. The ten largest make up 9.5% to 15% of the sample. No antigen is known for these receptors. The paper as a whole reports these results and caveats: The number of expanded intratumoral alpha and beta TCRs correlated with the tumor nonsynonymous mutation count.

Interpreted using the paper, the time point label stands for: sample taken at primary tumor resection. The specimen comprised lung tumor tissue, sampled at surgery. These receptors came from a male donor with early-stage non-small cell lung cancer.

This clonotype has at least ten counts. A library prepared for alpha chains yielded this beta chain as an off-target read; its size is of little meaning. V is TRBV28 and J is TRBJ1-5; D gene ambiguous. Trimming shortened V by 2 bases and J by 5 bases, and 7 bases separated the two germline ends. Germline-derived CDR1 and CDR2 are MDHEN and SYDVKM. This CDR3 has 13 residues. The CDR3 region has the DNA TGTGCCAGCAGTTTACGGGCCGATCAGCCCCAGCATTTT. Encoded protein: CASSLRADQPQHF.

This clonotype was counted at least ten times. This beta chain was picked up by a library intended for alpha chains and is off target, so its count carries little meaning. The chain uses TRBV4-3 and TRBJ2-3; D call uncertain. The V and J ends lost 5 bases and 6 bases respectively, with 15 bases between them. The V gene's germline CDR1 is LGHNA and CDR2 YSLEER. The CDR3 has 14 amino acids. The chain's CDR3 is CASSEAPGFDTQYF. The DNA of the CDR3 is TGCGCCAGCAGCGAAGCACCCGGGTTTGATACGCAGTATTTT.

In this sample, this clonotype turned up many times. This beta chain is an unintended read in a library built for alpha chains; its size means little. The CDR3 reads CSARDRGYSGNTIYF. As DNA, the CDR3 is TGCAGTGCTAGAGATCGTGGATACTCTGGAAACACCATATATTTT. This chain links TRBV20-1 with TRBJ1-3, with D hard to call. The CDR3 extends over 15 amino acids. Deletions cut 0 bases from V and 0 bases from J, with 9 bases between. The germline V gene encodes CDR1 DFQATT and CDR2 SNEGSKA (reference sequence).

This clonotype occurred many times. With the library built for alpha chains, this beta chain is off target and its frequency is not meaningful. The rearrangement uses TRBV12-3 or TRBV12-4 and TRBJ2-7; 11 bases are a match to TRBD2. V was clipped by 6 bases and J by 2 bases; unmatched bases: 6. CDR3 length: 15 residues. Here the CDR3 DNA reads TGTGCCAGCAGCCCACTGACTAGCGGGACCTACGAGCAGTACTTC. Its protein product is CASSPLTSGTYEQYF.

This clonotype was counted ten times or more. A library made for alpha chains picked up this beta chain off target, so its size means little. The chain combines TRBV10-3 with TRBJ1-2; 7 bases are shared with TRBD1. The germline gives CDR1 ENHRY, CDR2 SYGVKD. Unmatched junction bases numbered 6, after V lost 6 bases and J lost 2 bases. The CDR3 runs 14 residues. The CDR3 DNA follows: TGTGCCATCAGCCCCCCAGGGGGGAACTATGGCTACACCTTC. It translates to CAISPPGGNYGYTF.

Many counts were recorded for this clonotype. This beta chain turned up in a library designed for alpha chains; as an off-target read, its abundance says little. Written as DNA, the CDR3 is TGCGCCAGCAGCCATTACGAGGACTGGTTCTTC. Translation gives CASSHYEDWFF. The chain is built from TRBV4-1 and TRBJ2-1; tentative D call: TRBD2 (5 bases). Germline CDR1 is MGHRA and CDR2 is YSYEKL. V lost 3 bases and J lost 15, with 12 bases in between. This CDR3 is built from 11 residues.

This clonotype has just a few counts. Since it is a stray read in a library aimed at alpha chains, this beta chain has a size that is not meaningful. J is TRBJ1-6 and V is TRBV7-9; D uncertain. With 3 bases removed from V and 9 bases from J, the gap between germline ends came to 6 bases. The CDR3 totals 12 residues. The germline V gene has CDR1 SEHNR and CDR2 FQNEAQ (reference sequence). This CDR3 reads CASSLGGSPLHF. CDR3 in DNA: TGTGCCAGCAGCTTGGGAGGTTCACCCCTCCACTTT.

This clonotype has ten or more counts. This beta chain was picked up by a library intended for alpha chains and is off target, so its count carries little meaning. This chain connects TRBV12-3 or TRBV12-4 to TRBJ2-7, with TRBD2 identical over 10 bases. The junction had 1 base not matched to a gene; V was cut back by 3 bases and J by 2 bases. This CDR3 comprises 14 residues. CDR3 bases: TGTGCCAGCAGTTTTAGCGGGAGGACCTACGAGCAGTACTTC. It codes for CASSFSGRTYEQYF.

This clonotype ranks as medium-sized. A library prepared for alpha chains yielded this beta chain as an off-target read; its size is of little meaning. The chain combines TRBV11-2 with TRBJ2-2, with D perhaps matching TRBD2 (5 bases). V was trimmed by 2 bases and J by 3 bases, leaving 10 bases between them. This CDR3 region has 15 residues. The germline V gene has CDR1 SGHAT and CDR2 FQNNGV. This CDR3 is CASSLTRDHTGELFF. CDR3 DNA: TGTGCCAGCAGCTTAACTAGAGACCACACCGGGGAGCTGTTTTTT.

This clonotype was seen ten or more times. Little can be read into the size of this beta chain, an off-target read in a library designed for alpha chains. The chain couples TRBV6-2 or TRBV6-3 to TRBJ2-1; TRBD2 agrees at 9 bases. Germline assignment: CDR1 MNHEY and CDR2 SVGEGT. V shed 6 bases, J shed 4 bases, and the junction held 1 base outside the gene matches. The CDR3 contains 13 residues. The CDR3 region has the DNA TGTGCCAGCAGCCTAGCGGGGTACAATGAGCAGTTCTTC. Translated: CASSLAGYNEQFF.

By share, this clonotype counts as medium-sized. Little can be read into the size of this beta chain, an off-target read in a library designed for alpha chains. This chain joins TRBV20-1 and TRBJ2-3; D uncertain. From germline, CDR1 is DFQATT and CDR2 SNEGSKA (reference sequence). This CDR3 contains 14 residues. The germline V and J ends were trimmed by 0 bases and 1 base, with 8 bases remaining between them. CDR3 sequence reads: CSARDLGGTDTQYF. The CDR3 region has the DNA TGCAGTGCTAGAGATCTGGGCGGCACAGATACGCAGTATTTT.

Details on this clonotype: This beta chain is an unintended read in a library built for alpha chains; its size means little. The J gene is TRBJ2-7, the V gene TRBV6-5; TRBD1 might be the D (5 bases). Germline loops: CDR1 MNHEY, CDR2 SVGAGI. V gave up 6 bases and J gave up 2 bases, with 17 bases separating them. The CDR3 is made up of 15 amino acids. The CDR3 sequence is CASRPIGRAPYEQYF. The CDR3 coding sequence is TGTGCCAGCAGACCGATTGGCAGGGCCCCCTACGAGCAGTACTTC.